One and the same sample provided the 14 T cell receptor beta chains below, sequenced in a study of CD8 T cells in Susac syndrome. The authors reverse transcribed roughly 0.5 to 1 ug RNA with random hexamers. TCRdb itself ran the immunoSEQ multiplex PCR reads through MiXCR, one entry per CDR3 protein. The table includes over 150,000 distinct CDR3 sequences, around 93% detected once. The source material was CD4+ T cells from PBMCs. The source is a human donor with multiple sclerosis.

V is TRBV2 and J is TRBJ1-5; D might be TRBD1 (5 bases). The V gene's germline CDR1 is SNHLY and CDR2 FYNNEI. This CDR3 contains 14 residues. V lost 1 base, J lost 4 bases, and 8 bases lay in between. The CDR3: CASSEVTANQPQHF. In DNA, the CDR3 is TGTGCCAGCAGTGAAGTGACAGCAAATCAGCCCCAGCATTTT. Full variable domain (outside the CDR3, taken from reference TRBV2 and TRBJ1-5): EPEVTQTPSHQVTQMGQEVILRCVPISNHLYFYWYRQILGQKVEFLVSFYNNEISEKSEIFDDQFSVERPDGSNFTLKIRSTKLEDSAMYFCASSEVTANQPQHFGDGTRLSIL.

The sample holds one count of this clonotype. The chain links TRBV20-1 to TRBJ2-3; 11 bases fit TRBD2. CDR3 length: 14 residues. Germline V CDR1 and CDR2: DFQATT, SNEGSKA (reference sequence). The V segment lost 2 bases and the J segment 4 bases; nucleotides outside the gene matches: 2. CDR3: CSARNSGGADTQYF. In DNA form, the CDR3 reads TGCAGTGCTAGAAATAGCGGGGGGGCAGATACGCAGTATTTT.

CDR3 in DNA: TGTGCCAGCAGCCGACAGGCGGTTGGAAACACCATATATTTT. Translating gives CASSRQAVGNTIYF. J is TRBJ1-3 and V is TRBV6-5, with D possibly being TRBD1 (6 bases). The CDR3 is 14 residues long. Germline lookup yields CDR1 MNHEY and CDR2 SVGAGI. V was cut by 6 bases and J by 3 bases, with 12 bases left in between.

The CDR3: CASSDRLDRPGYGYTF. The CDR3 bases are TGTGCCAGCAGCGACAGACTCGACAGGCCGGGCTATGGCTACACCTTC. The chain links TRBV7-9 to TRBJ1-2, with a weak D call TRBD1 (6 bases). There are 16 residues in the CDR3. Germline V gene sequence: CDR1 SEHNR, CDR2 FQNEAQ (reference sequence). V was cut by 5 bases and J by 4 bases, with 20 bases left in between. Full variable domain (remainder filled in from reference TRBV7-9 and TRBJ1-2): DTGVSQNPRHKITKRGQNVTFRCDPISEHNRLYWYRQTLGQGPEFLTYFQNEAQLEKSRLLSDRFSAERPKGSFSTLEIQRTEQGDSAMYLCASSDRLDRPGYGYTFGSGTRLTVV.

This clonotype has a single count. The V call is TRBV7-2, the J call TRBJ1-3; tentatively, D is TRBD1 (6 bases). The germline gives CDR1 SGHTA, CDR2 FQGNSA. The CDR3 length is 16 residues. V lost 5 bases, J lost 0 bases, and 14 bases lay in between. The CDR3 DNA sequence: TGTGCCAGCAGCGAGGGGGGGCAGGTCTCTGGAAACACCATATATTTT. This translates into CASSEGGQVSGNTIYF.

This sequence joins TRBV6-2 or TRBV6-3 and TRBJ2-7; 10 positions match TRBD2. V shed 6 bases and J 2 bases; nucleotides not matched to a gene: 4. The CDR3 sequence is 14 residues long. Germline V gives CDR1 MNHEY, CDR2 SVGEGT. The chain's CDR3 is CASSQREGPYEQYF. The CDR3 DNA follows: TGTGCCAGCAGCCAGCGGGAGGGCCCCTACGAGCAGTACTTC.

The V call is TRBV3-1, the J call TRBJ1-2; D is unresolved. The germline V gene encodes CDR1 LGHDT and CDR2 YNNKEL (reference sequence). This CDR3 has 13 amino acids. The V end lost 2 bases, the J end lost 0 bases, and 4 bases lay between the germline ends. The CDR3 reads CASSQLANYGYTF. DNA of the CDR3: TGTGCCAGCAGCCAATTGGCTAACTATGGCTACACCTTC. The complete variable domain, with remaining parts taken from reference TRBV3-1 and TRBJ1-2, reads DTAVSQTPKYLVTQMGNDKSIKCEQNLGHDTMYWYKQDSKKFLKIMFSYNNKELIINETVPNRFSPKSPDKAHLNLHINSLELGDSAVYFCASSQLANYGYTFGSGTRLTVV.

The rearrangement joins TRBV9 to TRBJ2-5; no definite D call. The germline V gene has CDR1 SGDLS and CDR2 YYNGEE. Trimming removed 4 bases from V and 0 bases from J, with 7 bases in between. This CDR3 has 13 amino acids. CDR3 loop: CASSLRDQETQYF. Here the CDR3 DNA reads TGTGCCAGCAGCCTCCGGGACCAAGAGACCCAGTACTTC. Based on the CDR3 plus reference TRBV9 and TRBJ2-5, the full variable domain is DSGVTQTPKHLITATGQRVTLRCSPRSGDLSVYWYQQSLDQGLQFLIQYYNGEERAKGNILERFSAQQFPDLHSELNLSSLELGDSALYFCASSLRDQETQYFGPGTRLLVL.

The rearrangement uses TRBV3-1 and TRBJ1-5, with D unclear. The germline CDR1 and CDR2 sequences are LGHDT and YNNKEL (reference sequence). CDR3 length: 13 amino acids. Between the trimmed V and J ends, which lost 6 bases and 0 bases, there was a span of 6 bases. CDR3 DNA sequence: TGTGCCAGCAGTCACGGTAGCAATCAGCCCCAGCATTTT. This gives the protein CASSHGSNQPQHF.

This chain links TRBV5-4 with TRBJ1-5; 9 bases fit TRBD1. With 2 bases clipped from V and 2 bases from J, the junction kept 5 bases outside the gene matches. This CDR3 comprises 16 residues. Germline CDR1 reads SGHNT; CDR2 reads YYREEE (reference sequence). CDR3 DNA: TGTGCCAGCAGCTTACAGGGGGCCGGGGGCAATCAGCCCCAGCATTTT. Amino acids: CASSLQGAGGNQPQHF.

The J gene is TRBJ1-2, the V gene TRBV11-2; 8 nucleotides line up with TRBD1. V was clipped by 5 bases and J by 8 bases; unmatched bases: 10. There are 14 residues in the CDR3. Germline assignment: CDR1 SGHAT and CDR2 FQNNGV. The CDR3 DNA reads TGTGCCAGCAGCCCACGGACAGGGCCGGAGGGCTACACCTTC. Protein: CASSPRTGPEGYTF.

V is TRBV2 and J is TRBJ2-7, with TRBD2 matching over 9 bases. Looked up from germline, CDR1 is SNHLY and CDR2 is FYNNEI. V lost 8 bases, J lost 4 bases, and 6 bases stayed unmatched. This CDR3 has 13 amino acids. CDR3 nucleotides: TGTGCCAGCGGGGCTAGCGGGATGTACGAGCAGTACTTC. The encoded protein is CASGASGMYEQYF.

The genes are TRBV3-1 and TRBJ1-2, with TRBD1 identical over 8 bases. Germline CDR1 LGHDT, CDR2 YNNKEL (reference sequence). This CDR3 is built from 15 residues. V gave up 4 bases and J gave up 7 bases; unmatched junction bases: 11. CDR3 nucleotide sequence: TGTGCCAGCAGCCCACAGACAGGGGCGTATGTTGGCTACACCTTC. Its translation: CASSPQTGAYVGYTF.

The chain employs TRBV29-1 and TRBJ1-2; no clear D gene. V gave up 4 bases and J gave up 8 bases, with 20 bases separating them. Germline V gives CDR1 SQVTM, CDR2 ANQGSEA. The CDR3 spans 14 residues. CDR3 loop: CSVVRVNTNTGYTF. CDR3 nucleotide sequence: TGCAGCGTTGTGAGAGTCAACACGAATACGGGCTACACCTTC. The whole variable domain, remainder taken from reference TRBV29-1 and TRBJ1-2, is SAVISQKPSRDICQRGTSLTIQCQVDSQVTMMFWYRQQPGQSLTLIATANQGSEATYESGFVIDKFPISRPNLTFSTLTVSNMSPEDSSIYLCSVVRVNTNTGYTFGSGTRLTVV.